The clone carrying this TCR beta chain was seen only a few times. This record comes from a study of blood T cell repertoires in COVID-19. Looking at the study overall: Specimens from acute and convalescent COVID-19 originated in the United States, Italy and Spain. Sources were T cells, B-cell-depleted T cells, or PBMCs; the material itself was cDNA or gDNA.

Per the original data handling: Estimated nucleated cell counts came from reference gene primer amplification. Profiled with immunoSEQ multiplex PCR; TCRdb holds only in-frame clones, not every one. For V, J and clone size, that table is used; D and trimming come from the DNA. Of some 180,000 clones listed, around 80% are singletons. In germline, CDR1 is SGHKS, CDR2 YYEKEE (reference sequence). This CDR3 region has 13 residues. V lost 6 bases to trimming and J lost 2 bases, with 11 bases between them. Sequenced input: peripheral blood. The clonotype comes from a woman aged 80 or older with active or convalescent COVID-19. The J gene is TRBJ1-2, the V gene TRBV5-5; D call uncertain. Here the CDR3 reads CASKEVWNYGYTF. CDR3 nucleotides: TGTGCCAGCAAGGAGGTTTGGAACTATGGCTACACCTTC.